These 11 T cell receptor beta chains were all obtained from the same sample, sequenced in a study of cytomegalovirus exposure and HLA in healthy donors. PCR employed 60 Vbeta and 13 Jbeta primers. Measured with immunoSEQ multiplex PCR; TCRdb has only the in-frame clones, and not every one. In the table there are about 130,000 clones, roughly 79% of which are singletons. The sample comprised PBMCs. The receptors derive from a young man in good health and CMV-seronegative.

The chain recombines TRBV5-8 with TRBJ2-3; possible D gene TRBD2, 5 bases. The germline V gene encodes CDR1 SGHTS and CDR2 YDEGEE. V gave up 0 bases and J gave up 5 bases, with 10 bases separating them. This CDR3 comprises 14 residues. CDR3 protein: CASSLVGVGDTQYF. The CDR3 DNA follows: TGTGCCAGCAGCTTGGTCGGGGTTGGAGATACGCAGTATTTT.

V usage is TRBV10-3 and J usage is TRBJ1-1, with D possibly TRBD1 on 6 matching bases. This CDR3 is built from 14 residues. V dropped 10 bases and J dropped 1 base, with 16 bases sitting between them. The V gene's germline CDR1 is ENHRY and CDR2 SYGVKD. CDR3 region: CATQLGGPNTEAFF. The CDR3 region has the DNA TGTGCCACCCAACTCGGGGGGCCGAACACTGAAGCTTTCTTT.

This sequence joins TRBV5-1 and TRBJ2-7; the match to TRBD2 covers 7 bases. V was clipped by 5 bases and J by 9 bases; unmatched bases: 17. The CDR3 length is 15 residues. Germline V gene lookup returns CDR1 SGHRS and CDR2 YFSETQ. Here the CDR3 reads CASSTGTTLEEGQYF. CDR3 in DNA: TGCGCCAGCAGTACCGGGACTACCCTGGAGGAGGGGCAGTACTTC. The whole variable domain, filled in from reference TRBV5-1 and TRBJ2-7, reads KAGVTQTPRYLIKTRGQQVTLSCSPISGHRSVSWYQQTPGQGLQFLFEYFSETQRNKGNFPGRFSGRQFSNSRSEMNVSTLELGDSALYLCASSTGTTLEEGQYFGPGTRLTVT.

The rearrangement uses TRBV28 and TRBJ2-1; D is perhaps TRBD1 (6 bases). Germline V gene lookup returns CDR1 MDHEN and CDR2 SYDVKM. The CDR3 runs to 14 residues. Between the trimmed V and J ends, which lost 8 bases and 2 bases, there was a span of 13 bases. CDR3 nucleotides: TGTGCCAGCGAAGGGGGATTGCCCTACAATGAGCAGTTCTTC. Translation gives CASEGGLPYNEQFF. Complete variable domain (other parts from reference TRBV28 and TRBJ2-1): DVKVTQSSRYLVKRTGEKVFLECVQDMDHENMFWYRQDPGLGLRLIYFSYDVKMKEKGDIPEGYSVSREKKERFSLILESASTNQTSMYLCASEGGLPYNEQFFGPGTRLTVL.

The chain employs TRBV29-1 and TRBJ2-7; 9 bases are a match to TRBD1. Losses at the gene ends were 7 bases for V and 4 bases for J; bases not matched to a gene: 5. Germline CDR1 reads SQVTM; CDR2 reads ANQGSEA. This CDR3 is built from 12 residues. The DNA for the CDR3 is TGCAGCGCCTGGGACAGGGAATACGAGCAGTACTTC. Translated, it gives CSAWDREYEQYF.

V is TRBV9 and J is TRBJ2-7, with a possible D match to TRBD2 (5 bases). Trimming stripped 2 bases from V and 0 bases from J, with 9 bases between. Germline V gives CDR1 SGDLS, CDR2 YYNGEE. This CDR3 region has 14 residues. CDR3 coding DNA: TGTGCCAGCAGCGTCGAGCGGTCCTCCTACGAGCAGTACTTC. It is translated as CASSVERSSYEQYF.

The chain carries TRBV28 and TRBJ2-2; possible D gene TRBD1, 6 bases. The germline V and J ends were trimmed by 5 bases and 5 bases, with 18 bases remaining between them. The CDR3 is 16 amino acids. CDR1 is MDHEN and CDR2 is SYDVKM in the germline V gene. For the CDR3, the DNA is TGTGCCAGCAGTCACGGTAACAGGGCCCAGACCGGGGAGCTGTTTTTT. It yields the protein CASSHGNRAQTGELFF.

The CDR3 DNA is TGTGCCAGCAGCCCTAGATACCTGGGTTCCGGTAGCGAAAAACTGTTTTTT. Protein sequence: CASSPRYLGSGSEKLFF. The chain combines TRBV27 with TRBJ1-4; D ambiguous. Germline lookup yields CDR1 MNHEY and CDR2 SMNVEV (reference sequence). Trimming took 6 bases from V and 8 from J, leaving 25 bases between them. The CDR3 runs 17 residues.

The chain has TRBV5-1 and TRBJ2-5; possibly TRBD1 for D (5 bases). The ends were cut back, 4 bases at V and 1 base at J, with 17 bases in the middle. The germline CDR1 and CDR2 sequences are SGHRS and YFSETQ. CDR3 size: 16 residues. The CDR3 loop reads CASSPSTQGFQETQYF. DNA of the CDR3: TGCGCCAGCAGCCCCTCCACCCAGGGTTTCCAAGAGACCCAGTACTTC.

The chain combines TRBV5-1 with TRBJ1-4, with D possibly being TRBD1 (6 bases). V was clipped by 6 bases and J by 3 bases, with 12 bases between them. The germline V gene has CDR1 SGHRS and CDR2 YFSETQ. This CDR3 has 14 amino acids. The CDR3 region has the DNA TGCGCCAGCAAGCGGGGGGCAGCTAATGAAAAACTGTTTTTT. Translated: CASKRGAANEKLFF.

The chain is built from TRBV19 and TRBJ2-7, with TRBD1 matching over 7 bases. The CDR3 contains 14 residues. The germline V gene has CDR1 LNHDA and CDR2 SQIVND (reference sequence). J gave up 6 bases and V 4 bases, and 9 bases lay outside the gene matches. The CDR3 DNA follows: TGTGCCAGTAGTAAGGGACAGAGCCCCGGCGAGCAGTACTTC. Translating gives CASSKGQSPGEQYF. Full variable domain (missing parts from reference TRBV19 and TRBJ2-7): DGGITQSPKYLFRKEGQNVTLSCEQNLNHDAMYWYRQDPGQGLRLIYYSQIVNDFQKGDIAEGYSVSREKKESFPLTVTSAQKNPTAFYLCASSKGQSPGEQYFGPGTRLTVT.